This paragraph covers one TCR beta chain sequence. The method was immunoSEQ multiplex PCR; TCRdb's version includes in-frame clones alone and lacks a portion of them. Of some 200,000 clones in the sample, under 85% were seen once. The data belong to a study of blood T cell repertoires in COVID-19. Trimming left V 2 bases short and J 10 bases short, with 9 bases between. CDR1 LNHDA and CDR2 SQIVND come from the germline V gene (reference sequence). The CDR3 runs to 13 residues. The chain uses TRBV19 and TRBJ1-6, with a weak D call TRBD1 (6 bases). The origin of this receptor is a woman in her thirties or forties with acute or convalescent COVID-19. Sequenced: peripheral blood. In nucleotides, the CDR3 is TGTGCCAGTAGTATAACAGGGAACTCACCCCTCCACTTT. Its translation: CASSITGNSPLHF.